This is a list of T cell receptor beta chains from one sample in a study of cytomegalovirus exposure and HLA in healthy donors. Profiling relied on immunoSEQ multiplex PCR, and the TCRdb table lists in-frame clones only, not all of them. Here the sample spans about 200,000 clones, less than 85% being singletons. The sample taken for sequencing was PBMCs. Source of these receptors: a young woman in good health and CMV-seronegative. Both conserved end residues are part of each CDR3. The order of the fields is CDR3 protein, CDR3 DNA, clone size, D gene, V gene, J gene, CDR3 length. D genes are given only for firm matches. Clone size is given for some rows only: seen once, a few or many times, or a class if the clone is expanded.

CDR3: CSVVLGADEQYF
DNA: TGCAGCGTTGTGCTAGGGGCCGACGAGCAGTACTTC
size: NA
D: NA
V: TRBV29-1
J: TRBJ2-7
length: 12

CDR3: CASSWKGTSYEQYF
DNA: TGTGCCAGCAGTTGGAAGGGGACCTCCTACGAGCAGTACTTC
size: few
D: NA
V: TRBV27
J: TRBJ2-7
length: 14

CDR3: CASSQDLAREQFF
DNA: TGCGCCAGCAGCCAAGATCTCGCCCGGGAGCAGTTCTTC
size: NA
D: NA
V: TRBV4-1
J: TRBJ2-1
length: 13

CDR3: CASGTSGSRATQYF
DNA: TGTGCCAGCGGTACTAGCGGGAGTCGTGCGACCCAGTACTTC
size: NA
D: TRBD2
V: TRBV6-5
J: TRBJ2-5
length: 14

CDR3: CASSVTARVPTGELFF
DNA: TGTGCCAGCAGCGTAACAGCCCGGGTACCCACCGGGGAGCTGTTTTTT
size: NA
D: NA
V: TRBV9
J: TRBJ2-2
length: 16

CDR3: CASSESRRETNQPQHF
DNA: TGCGCCAGCAGTGAGTCTCGAAGGGAGACTAATCAGCCCCAGCATTTT
size: NA
D: NA
V: TRBV10-2
J: TRBJ1-5
length: 16

CDR3: CASSQDEGAFSYNEQFF
DNA: TGCGCCAGCAGCCAAGATGAGGGGGCCTTCTCCTACAATGAGCAGTTCTTC
size: NA
D: TRBD1
V: TRBV4-1
J: TRBJ2-1
length: 17

CDR3: CASSAEVGSYEQYF
DNA: TGTGCCAGCAGCGCCGAAGTGGGTTCCTACGAGCAGTACTTC
size: NA
D: NA
V: TRBV7-6
J: TRBJ2-7
length: 14

CDR3: CAISVAAGNYGYTF
DNA: TGTGCCATCAGTGTGGCCGCGGGGAACTATGGCTACACCTTC
size: NA
D: NA
V: TRBV10-3
J: TRBJ1-2
length: 14

CDR3: CASRESISYEQYF
DNA: TGTGCCAGCAGAGAGTCAATTTCCTACGAGCAGTACTTC
size: NA
D: NA
V: TRBV6-6
J: TRBJ2-7
length: 13

CDR3: CASSRGGLSGINTEAFF
DNA: TGTGCCAGTAGCCGGGGTGGCCTCTCAGGGATAAACACTGAAGCTTTCTTT
size: NA
D: NA
V: TRBV19
J: TRBJ1-1
length: 17

CDR3: CSVGGASGNTIYF
DNA: TGCAGCGTTGGGGGGGCGTCGGGAAACACCATATATTTT
size: NA
D: NA
V: TRBV29-1
J: TRBJ1-3
length: 13

CDR3: CASSYQGAYGYTF
DNA: TGTGCCAGCAGTTACCAGGGCGCCTATGGCTACACCTTC
size: NA
D: NA
V: TRBV6-5
J: TRBJ1-2
length: 13

CDR3: CASSLDRNSNQPQHF
DNA: TGTGCCAGCAGCTTAGACAGGAACAGCAATCAGCCCCAGCATTTT
size: once
D: NA
V: TRBV7-2
J: TRBJ1-5
length: 15

CDR3: CASSLGLLAGANNEQFF
DNA: TGTGCCAGCAGCTTAGGGTTACTAGCGGGGGCCAACAATGAGCAGTTCTTC
size: NA
D: TRBD2
V: TRBV11-2
J: TRBJ2-1
length: 17

CDR3: CASSSGQGHNSPLHF
DNA: TGTGCCAGCAGCTCCGGACAGGGACATAATTCACCCCTCCACTTT
size: few
D: TRBD1
V: TRBV5-4
J: TRBJ1-6
length: 15

CDR3: CASSLMDRAQAFF
DNA: TGTGCCAGCAGCTTAATGGACAGGGCTCAAGCTTTCTTT
size: NA
D: TRBD1
V: TRBV7-9
J: TRBJ1-1
length: 13

CDR3: CAWSWDTTNYGYTF
DNA: TGTGCCTGGAGTTGGGACACTACTAACTATGGCTACACCTTC
size: NA
D: NA
V: TRBV30
J: TRBJ1-2
length: 14

CDR3: CSGGSGDNEKLFF
DNA: TGCAGCGGCGGCTCGGGTGATAATGAAAAACTGTTTTTT
size: NA
D: NA
V: TRBV29-1
J: TRBJ1-4
length: 13

CDR3: CAWGMGQGAYEQYF
DNA: TGTGCCTGGGGGATGGGACAGGGGGCCTACGAGCAGTACTTC
size: NA
D: TRBD1
V: TRBV30
J: TRBJ2-7
length: 14

CDR3: CASSFGDRYNEQFF
DNA: TGTGCCAGCAGCTTCGGAGACAGATACAATGAGCAGTTCTTC
size: NA
D: NA
V: TRBV7-2
J: TRBJ2-1
length: 14

CDR3: CASSEGGSNQPQHF
DNA: TGTGCCAGCAGTGAGGGGGGAAGCAATCAGCCCCAGCATTTT
size: NA
D: NA
V: TRBV6-1
J: TRBJ1-5
length: 14

CDR3: CASSTGQGRGYTF
DNA: TGTGCCAGCAGCACCGGACAGGGTCGGGGCTACACCTTC
size: once
D: TRBD1
V: TRBV7-8
J: TRBJ1-2
length: 13

CDR3: CASSEQGAYEQYF
DNA: TGTGCCAGCAGTGAACAGGGGGCCTACGAGCAGTACTTC
size: NA
D: TRBD1
V: TRBV2
J: TRBJ2-7
length: 13

CDR3: CASSRDQATGELFF
DNA: TGTGCCAGCAGCCGAGATCAAGCCACCGGGGAGCTGTTTTTT
size: NA
D: NA
V: TRBV11-2
J: TRBJ2-2
length: 14

CDR3: CASSSFRRGLGGYTF
DNA: TGTGCCAGCAGTAGTTTCCGCAGGGGGCTCGGTGGCTACACCTTC
size: once
D: TRBD1
V: TRBV27
J: TRBJ1-2
length: 15

CDR3: CASSPARAGGNTIYF
DNA: TGTGCCAGCTCCCCCGCCAGGGCGGGTGGAAACACCATATATTTT
size: NA
D: NA
V: TRBV19
J: TRBJ1-3
length: 15

CDR3: CASSLDRGITEAFF
DNA: TGCGCCAGCAGCTTGGACAGGGGGATCACTGAAGCTTTCTTT
size: NA
D: TRBD1
V: TRBV5-1
J: TRBJ1-1
length: 14

CDR3: CASSMTVNEKLFF
DNA: TGTGCCAGCAGTATGACAGTAAATGAAAAACTGTTTTTT
size: NA
D: NA
V: TRBV6-1
J: TRBJ1-4
length: 13

CDR3: CASSFSGTGEKLFF
DNA: TGCGCCAGCAGCTTCTCCGGGACAGGCGAAAAACTGTTTTTT
size: once
D: TRBD1
V: TRBV5-1
J: TRBJ1-4
length: 14

CDR3: CASSEAMGQQVYGYTF
DNA: TGTGCCAGCAGTGAAGCGATGGGCCAGCAAGTCTATGGCTACACCTTC
size: NA
D: NA
V: TRBV6-1
J: TRBJ1-2
length: 16

CDR3: CASNPGRGFVNQPQHF
DNA: TGTGCCAGCAACCCTGGGAGGGGTTTTGTCAATCAGCCCCAGCATTTT
size: NA
D: NA
V: TRBV27
J: TRBJ1-5
length: 16

CDR3: CASSQGYGGGRRNEQFF
DNA: TGCGCCAGCAGCCAAGGTTACGGCGGGGGGCGCCGGAATGAGCAGTTCTTC
size: NA
D: TRBD2
V: TRBV4-1
J: TRBJ2-1
length: 17

CDR3: CASSLLTSGSDTQYF
DNA: TGTGCCAGCAGCCTGTTGACTAGCGGATCAGATACGCAGTATTTT
size: few
D: TRBD2
V: TRBV7-8
J: TRBJ2-3
length: 15

CDR3: CASSLYGGEAHGYTF
DNA: TGTGCCAGCAGCTTGTACGGGGGGGAGGCCCATGGCTACACCTTC
size: NA
D: NA
V: TRBV5-6
J: TRBJ1-2
length: 15

CDR3: CSASPSYEQYF
DNA: TGCAGTGCTAGCCCCTCCTACGAGCAGTACTTC
size: few
D: NA
V: TRBV20-1
J: TRBJ2-7
length: 11

CDR3: CASSESSRSPYEQYF
DNA: TGTGCCAGCAGTGAAAGTTCCAGGAGTCCCTACGAGCAGTACTTC
size: NA
D: NA
V: TRBV6-1
J: TRBJ2-7
length: 15

CDR3: CASSEARPRRNNQPQHF
DNA: TGTGCCAGCAGTGAAGCCCGACCCCGGAGAAACAATCAGCCCCAGCATTTT
size: NA
D: NA
V: TRBV6-1
J: TRBJ1-5
length: 17

CDR3: CAISSPQAPVSDTQYF
DNA: TGTGCCATCAGCTCTCCACAGGCGCCGGTTTCGGATACGCAGTATTTT
size: NA
D: NA
V: TRBV10-3
J: TRBJ2-3
length: 16

CDR3: CASSLYLQGWNTEAFF
DNA: TGTGCCAGCAGCTTATATCTCCAGGGTTGGAACACTGAAGCTTTCTTT
size: few
D: NA
V: TRBV7-8
J: TRBJ1-1
length: 16

CDR3: CASRLRDRGYNEQFF
DNA: TGTGCCAGCAGGCTACGGGACAGGGGATACAATGAGCAGTTCTTC
size: NA
D: TRBD1
V: TRBV27
J: TRBJ2-1
length: 15

CDR3: CASIGDSNIQYF
DNA: TGTGCCAGCATCGGGGACAGTAACATTCAGTACTTC
size: NA
D: TRBD1
V: TRBV2
J: TRBJ2-4
length: 12

CDR3: CASSWQGTDLEQFF
DNA: TGCGCCAGCAGCTGGCAGGGGACAGACCTTGAGCAGTTCTTC
size: once
D: TRBD1
V: TRBV5-1
J: TRBJ2-1
length: 14

CDR3: CASSGSSKYF
DNA: TGTGCCAGCAGTGGATCCTCTAAGTACTTC
size: NA
D: NA
V: TRBV28
J: TRBJ2-7
length: 10

CDR3: CASSLGMLEALDSPLHF
DNA: TGCGCCAGCAGCCTAGGGATGTTGGAGGCGTTGGATTCACCCCTCCACTTT
size: NA
D: NA
V: TRBV5-1
J: TRBJ1-6
length: 17

CDR3: CASSTPRDDSGNTIYF
DNA: TGTGCCAGTAGTACCCCCCGGGACGACTCTGGAAACACCATATATTTT
size: NA
D: NA
V: TRBV19
J: TRBJ1-3
length: 16

CDR3: CASSGAGGSYEQYF
DNA: TGTGCCAGCAGCGGGGCTGGGGGCTCCTACGAGCAGTACTTC
size: NA
D: NA
V: TRBV11-2
J: TRBJ2-7
length: 14